These T cell receptor beta chains were read from a single sample in a study of cytomegalovirus exposure and HLA in healthy donors. Profiling relied on immunoSEQ multiplex PCR, and the TCRdb table lists in-frame clones only, not all of them. This table lists about 60,000 clones. Sequenced: PBMCs. The receptors come from a woman aged 18 to 35 in good health and CMV-seronegative. The CDR3 runs from the conserved cysteine through the conserved F or W. D genes are given only for firm matches.

v_call	j_call	cdr3_length	d_call	cdr3_nt	cdr3_aa
TRBV28	TRBJ2-4	16	-	TGTGCCAGCAGTTTGGACATGGCAGGGATAAGAAACATTCAGTACTTC	CASSLDMAGIRNIQYF
TRBV28	TRBJ2-3	11	-	TGTGCCAGCCCACGGGGAGATACGCAGTATTTT	CASPRGDTQYF
TRBV29-1	TRBJ1-4	13	-	TGCAGCGCCCCCGCTTCCGGTAATGAAAAACTGTTTTTT	CSAPASGNEKLFF
TRBV5-4	TRBJ1-1	15	-	TGTGCCAGCAGCCCCTTGAGGAGCAGGGGAACTGAAGCTTTCTTT	CASSPLRSRGTEAFF
TRBV2	TRBJ2-7	13	-	TGTGCCAGCAGTGCCCCCCGACAGTACGAGCAGTACTTC	CASSAPRQYEQYF
TRBV2	TRBJ1-6	12	TRBD1	TGTGCCAGCGTTCGGCAGGGGGCACCCCTCCACTTT	CASVRQGAPLHF
TRBV28	TRBJ1-5	14	-	TGTGCCAGCAGCACGACAGGTTTCAATCAGCCCCAGCATTTT	CASSTTGFNQPQHF
TRBV5-1	TRBJ2-7	14	-	TGCGCCAGCAGCGGAAAGACAGGCGTCCACGAGCAGTACTTC	CASSGKTGVHEQYF
TRBV6-1	TRBJ2-3	9	-	TGTGCCAGCACAGATAAGCAGTATTTT	CASTDKQYF
TRBV5-4	TRBJ1-1	15	-	TGTGCCAGCAGCTTTGGTCCCAGGGGGAACACTGAAGCTTTCTTT	CASSFGPRGNTEAFF
TRBV6-6	TRBJ1-2	12	-	TGTGCCACCACTACGGGGGGCTATGGCTACACCTTC	CATTTGGYGYTF
TRBV15	TRBJ1-2	16	-	TGTGCCACCAGCAGACGTACAGGCGCCCCTAACTATGGCTACACCTTC	CATSRRTGAPNYGYTF
TRBV6-1	TRBJ1-2	14	-	TGTGCCAGCACCGCCGTGCAGGGCCTCTATGGCTACACCTTC	CASTAVQGLYGYTF
TRBV19	TRBJ2-7	15	-	TGTGCCAGTAGTCTCGGCCCCGGACGGGGAGACGAGCAGTACTTC	CASSLGPGRGDEQYF
TRBV6-1	TRBJ1-2	17	TRBD1	TGTGCCAGCAGTGAAGCCTCCGTAGGGGGACAGCTCTATGGCTACACCTTC	CASSEASVGGQLYGYTF
TRBV7-2	TRBJ1-2	12	-	TGTGCCAGCAGCTTCACAGGCTATGGCTACACCTTC	CASSFTGYGYTF
TRBV7-9	TRBJ2-5	16	TRBD2	TGTGCCAGCAGCTTAGGACTAGCGGGAGGTGATGAGACCCAGTACTTC	CASSLGLAGGDETQYF
TRBV5-1	TRBJ2-7	15	-	TGCGCCAGCAGCCCGAGGGGGGGTAATGGCGACGAGCAGTACTTC	CASSPRGGNGDEQYF
TRBV4-1	TRBJ2-5	14	-	TGCGCCAGCAGCCCCGGGGGGCGGGGAGAGACCCAGTACTTC	CASSPGGRGETQYF
TRBV6-6	TRBJ1-6	16	-	TGTGCCAGCAGCCCTACGGACAGCTCCTATAATTCACCCCTCCACTTT	CASSPTDSSYNSPLHF
TRBV6-4	TRBJ2-1	13	-	TGTGCCGCGGCCGGGGGGCCGGAGAATGAGCAGTTCTTC	CAAAGGPENEQFF
TRBV19	TRBJ1-1	13	-	TGTGCCACCCGCACGGGGGTTGGGACTGAAGCTTTCTTT	CATRTGVGTEAFF
TRBV28	TRBJ1-3	15	-	TGTGCCAGCAGTTCCCCGCCCGGGGCTGGAAACACCATATATTTT	CASSSPPGAGNTIYF